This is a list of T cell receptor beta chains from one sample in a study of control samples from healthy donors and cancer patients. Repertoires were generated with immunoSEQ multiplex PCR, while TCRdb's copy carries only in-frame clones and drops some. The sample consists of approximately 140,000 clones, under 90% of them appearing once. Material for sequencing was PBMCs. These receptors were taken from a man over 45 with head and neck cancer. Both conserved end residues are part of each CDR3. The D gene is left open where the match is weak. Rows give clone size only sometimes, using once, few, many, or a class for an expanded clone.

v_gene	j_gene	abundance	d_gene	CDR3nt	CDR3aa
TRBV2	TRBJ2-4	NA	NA	TGTGCCAGCAGTGAAGCCGTAATTCAGTACTTC	CASSEAVIQYF
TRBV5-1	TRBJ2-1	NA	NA	TGCGCCAGCAGCTTGCAACCGGTCGACAATGAGCAGTTCTTC	CASSLQPVDNEQFF
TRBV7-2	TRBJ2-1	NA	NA	TGTGCCAGCAGCCTGACTATGTGGAATGAGCAGTTCTTC	CASSLTMWNEQFF
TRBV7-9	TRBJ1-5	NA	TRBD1	TGTGCCAGCAGCCTTGACAGGGTGGGCAATCAGCCCCAGCATTTT	CASSLDRVGNQPQHF
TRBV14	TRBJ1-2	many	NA	TGTGCCAGCAGCGTACGTCCCGGGGGTGGCTACACCTTC	CASSVRPGGGYTF
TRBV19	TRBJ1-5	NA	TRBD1	TGTGCCAGTATAGGCGTAAGGGGGCGTATGGGCAATCAGCCCCAGCATTTT	CASIGVRGRMGNQPQHF
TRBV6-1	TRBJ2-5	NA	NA	TGTGCCAGCAGTGAACCAGTCAAAGAGACCCAGTACTTC	CASSEPVKETQYF
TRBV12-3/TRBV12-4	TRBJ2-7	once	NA	TGTGCCAGCAGTTTAGGCTACGAGCAGTACTTC	CASSLGYEQYF
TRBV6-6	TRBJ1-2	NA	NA	TGTGCCAGCAGGGCAGGATCTTCGAACTATGGCTACACCTTC	CASRAGSSNYGYTF
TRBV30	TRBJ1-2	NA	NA	TGTGCCTGGAGAGCAGGGAGTAACTATGGCTACACCTTC	CAWRAGSNYGYTF
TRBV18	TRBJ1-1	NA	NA	TGTGCCAGCTCAAAGGTAGAGGTGAACACTGAAGCTTTCTTT	CASSKVEVNTEAFF
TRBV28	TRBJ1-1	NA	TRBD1	TGTGCCAGCAGTTTAAGACAGGGGGCGTGGGACACTGAAGCTTTCTTT	CASSLRQGAWDTEAFF
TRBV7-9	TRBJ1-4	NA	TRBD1	TGTGCCAGCAGCTTAAAGGGGACAGGAGCTAATGAAAAACTGTTTTTT	CASSLKGTGANEKLFF
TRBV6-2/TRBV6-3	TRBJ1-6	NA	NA	TGTGCCAGCAGTCAGGGCGCGGGAAATTCACCCCTCCACTTT	CASSQGAGNSPLHF
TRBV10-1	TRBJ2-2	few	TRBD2	TGCGCCAGCAGTGCGGGAGGCCGCACCGGGGAGCTGTTTTTT	CASSAGGRTGELFF
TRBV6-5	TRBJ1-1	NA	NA	TGTGCCAGCAGCGCACAGAGGCCGAACACTGAAGCTTTCTTT	CASSAQRPNTEAFF
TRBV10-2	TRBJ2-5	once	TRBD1	TGCGCCACAGGGACAGGGGAAGAGACCCAGTACTTC	CATGTGEETQYF
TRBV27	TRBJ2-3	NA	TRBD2	TGTGCCAGCAGTTTACGGGGGGGATGGAGCCTTCCCACAGATACGCAGTATTTT	CASSLRGGWSLPTDTQYF
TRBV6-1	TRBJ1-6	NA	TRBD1	TGTGCCAGCAGTGAACCGGGACAGGGGCGGCCACCCCTCCACTTT	CASSEPGQGRPPLHF
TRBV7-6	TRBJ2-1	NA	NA	TGTGCCAGCAGCTTAGCGGGATACGAGCAGTTCTTC	CASSLAGYEQFF
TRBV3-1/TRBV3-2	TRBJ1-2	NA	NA	TGTGCCAGCAGCCCTACCTACACTAACTATGGCTACACCTTC	CASSPTYTNYGYTF
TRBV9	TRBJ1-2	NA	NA	TGTGCCAGCAGCCCATATACAGGGTTCCAATCAGGTGTTACCTTC	CASSPYTGFQSGVTF
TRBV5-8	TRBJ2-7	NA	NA	TGTGCCAGCAGCGTGCGGAACGAGCAGTACTTC	CASSVRNEQYF
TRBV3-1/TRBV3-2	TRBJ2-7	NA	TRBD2	TGTGCCAGCAGCCAAGCACTAGCGGGAGGAGAGCAGTACTTC	CASSQALAGGEQYF
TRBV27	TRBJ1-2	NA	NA	TGTGCCAGCAGTTTTGGGGGGCTCCCTAACTATGGCTACACCTTC	CASSFGGLPNYGYTF
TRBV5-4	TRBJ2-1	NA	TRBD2	TGTGCCAGCACGCCCCGGGGGACTAGCGATTTCAATGAGCAGTTCTTC	CASTPRGTSDFNEQFF
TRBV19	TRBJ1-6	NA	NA	TGTGCCAGTAGCCTCGAGTCCGGGCCACCCGGTTCACCCCTCCACTTT	CASSLESGPPGSPLHF
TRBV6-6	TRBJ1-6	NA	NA	TGTGCCAGCAGTTACGGTCCGGGGGCGAGATCACCCCTCCACTTT	CASSYGPGARSPLHF
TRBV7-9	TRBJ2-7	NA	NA	TGTGCCAGCAGCCTCAGGGACAACTACGAGCAGTACTTC	CASSLRDNYEQYF
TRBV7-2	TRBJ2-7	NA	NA	TGTGCCAGCAGCTTAAATATGGGCCAAGACTACGAGCAGTACTTC	CASSLNMGQDYEQYF
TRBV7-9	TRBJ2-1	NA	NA	TGTGCCAGCAGCGGAGGGGGGAATGAGCAGTTCTTC	CASSGGGNEQFF
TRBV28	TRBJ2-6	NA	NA	TGTGCCAGCAGTTTATTAGGGGTAGGACCGGGAGACTCTGGGGCCAACGTCCTGACTTTC	CASSLLGVGPGDSGANVLTF
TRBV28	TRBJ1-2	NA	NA	TGTGCCAGCACCGTTCCCCCTTATGGCTACACCTTC	CASTVPPYGYTF
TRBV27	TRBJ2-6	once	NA	TGTGCCAGCAGTCCCCGGGGTCAAAGGAGGTCTGGGGCCAACGTCCTGACTTTC	CASSPRGQRRSGANVLTF
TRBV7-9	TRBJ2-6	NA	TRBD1	TGTGCCAGCAGCGACAGGGGGCGCATTTATGGGGCCAACGTCCTGACTTTC	CASSDRGRIYGANVLTF
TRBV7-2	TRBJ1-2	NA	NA	TGTGCCAGCAGCTTAGCGCAGACCTATGGCTACACCTTC	CASSLAQTYGYTF
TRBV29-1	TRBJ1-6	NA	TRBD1	TGCAGCGTTAGGACAGGGGGTTCACCCCTCCACTTT	CSVRTGGSPLHF